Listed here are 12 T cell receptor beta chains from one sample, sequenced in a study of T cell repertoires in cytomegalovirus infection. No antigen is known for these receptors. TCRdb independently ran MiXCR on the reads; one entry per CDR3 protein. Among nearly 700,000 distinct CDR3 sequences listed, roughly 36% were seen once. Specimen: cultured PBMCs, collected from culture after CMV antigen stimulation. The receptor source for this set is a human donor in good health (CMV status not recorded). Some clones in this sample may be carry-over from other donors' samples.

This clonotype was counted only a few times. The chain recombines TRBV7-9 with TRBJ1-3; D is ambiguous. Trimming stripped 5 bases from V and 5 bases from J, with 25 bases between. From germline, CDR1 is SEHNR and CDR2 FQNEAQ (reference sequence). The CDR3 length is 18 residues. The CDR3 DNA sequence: TGTGCCAGCAGCCCTCCCCTCCATGGGTCCCGCAGGAGAAACACCATATATTTT. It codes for CASSPPLHGSRRRNTIYF.

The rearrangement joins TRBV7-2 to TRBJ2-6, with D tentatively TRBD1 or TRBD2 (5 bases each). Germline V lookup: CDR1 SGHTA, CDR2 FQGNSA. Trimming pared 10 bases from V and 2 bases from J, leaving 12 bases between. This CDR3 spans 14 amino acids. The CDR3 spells CATRGVTGANVLTF. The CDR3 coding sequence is TGTGCCACCCGAGGGGTTACTGGGGCCAACGTCCTGACTTTC.

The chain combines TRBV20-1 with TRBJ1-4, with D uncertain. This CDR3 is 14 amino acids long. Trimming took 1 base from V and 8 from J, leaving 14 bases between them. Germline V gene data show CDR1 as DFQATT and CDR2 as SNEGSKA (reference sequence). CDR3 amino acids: CSARGAGIGEKLFF. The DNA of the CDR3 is TGCAGTGCTAGAGGGGCAGGAATAGGCGAAAAACTGTTTTTT.

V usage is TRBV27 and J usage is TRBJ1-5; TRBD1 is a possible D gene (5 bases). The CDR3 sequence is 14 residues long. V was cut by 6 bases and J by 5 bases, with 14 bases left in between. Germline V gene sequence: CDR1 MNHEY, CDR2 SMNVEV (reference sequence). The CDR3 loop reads CASRRLGGYQPQHF. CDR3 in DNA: TGTGCCAGCAGGCGACTCGGGGGGTATCAGCCCCAGCATTTT.

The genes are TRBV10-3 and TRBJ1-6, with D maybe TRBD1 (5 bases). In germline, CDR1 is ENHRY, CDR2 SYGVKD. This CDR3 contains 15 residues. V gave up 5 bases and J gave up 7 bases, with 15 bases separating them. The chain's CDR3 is CAISTAGLGNSPLHF. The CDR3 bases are TGTGCCATCAGTACGGCAGGGCTAGGGAATTCACCCCTCCACTTT.

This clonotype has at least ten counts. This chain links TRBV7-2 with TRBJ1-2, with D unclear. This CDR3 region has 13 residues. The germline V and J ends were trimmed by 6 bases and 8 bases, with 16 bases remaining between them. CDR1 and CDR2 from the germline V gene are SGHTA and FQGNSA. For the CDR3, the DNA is TGTGCCAGCAGACAAACAGTGGCCTCGGGCTACACCTTC. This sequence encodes CASRQTVASGYTF.

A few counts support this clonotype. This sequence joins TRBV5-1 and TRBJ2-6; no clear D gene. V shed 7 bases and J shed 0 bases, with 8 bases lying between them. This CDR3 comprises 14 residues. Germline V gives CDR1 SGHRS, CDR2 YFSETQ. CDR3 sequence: CASGPRSGANVLTF. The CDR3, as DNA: TGCGCCAGCGGACCCCGCTCTGGGGCCAACGTCCTGACTTTC.

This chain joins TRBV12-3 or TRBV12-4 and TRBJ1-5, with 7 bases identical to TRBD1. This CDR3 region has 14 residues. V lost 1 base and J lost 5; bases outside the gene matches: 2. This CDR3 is CASSLGTGHQPQHF. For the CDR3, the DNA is TGTGCCAGCAGTTTAGGGACAGGCCATCAGCCCCAGCATTTT.

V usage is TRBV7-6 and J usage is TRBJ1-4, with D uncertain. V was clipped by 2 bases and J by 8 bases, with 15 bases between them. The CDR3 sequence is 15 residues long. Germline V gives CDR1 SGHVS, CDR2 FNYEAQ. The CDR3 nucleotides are TGTGCCAGCAGCTTAATTCCGCCCGAGGAGGAAAAACTGTTTTTT. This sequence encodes CASSLIPPEEEKLFF.

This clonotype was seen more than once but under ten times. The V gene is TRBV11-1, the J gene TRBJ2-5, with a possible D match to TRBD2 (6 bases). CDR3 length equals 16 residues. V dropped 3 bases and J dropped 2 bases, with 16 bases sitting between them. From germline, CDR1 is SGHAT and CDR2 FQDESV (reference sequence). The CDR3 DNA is TGTGCCAGCAGCTTGGCGGGGCAAAGTACTCAAGAGACCCAGTACTTC. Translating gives CASSLAGQSTQETQYF.

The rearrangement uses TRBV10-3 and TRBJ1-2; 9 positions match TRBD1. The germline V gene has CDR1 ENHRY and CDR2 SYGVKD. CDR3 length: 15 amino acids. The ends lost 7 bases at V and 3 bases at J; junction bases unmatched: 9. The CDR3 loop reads CAIIPGQGLDYGYTF. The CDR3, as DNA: TGTGCCATCATCCCGGGACAGGGATTGGACTATGGCTACACCTTC.

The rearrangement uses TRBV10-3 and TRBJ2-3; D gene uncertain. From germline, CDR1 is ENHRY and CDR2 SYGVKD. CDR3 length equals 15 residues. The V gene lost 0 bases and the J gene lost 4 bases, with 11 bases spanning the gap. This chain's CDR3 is CAISESLTKSDTQYF. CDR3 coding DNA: TGTGCCATCAGTGAGTCGTTGACCAAGTCAGATACGCAGTATTTT.